Following are 19 T cell receptor beta chains from one sample sequenced in a study of cytomegalovirus exposure and HLA in healthy donors. Data came from immunoSEQ multiplex PCR; TCRdb stores just in-frame clones and leaves some out. The table records approximately 260,000 clones, roughly 85% of them present only once. Sequences were obtained from PBMCs. Receptors were obtained from a woman aged 18-29 years in good health and CMV-seronegative.

The chain employs TRBV19 and TRBJ2-7; 7 bases map to TRBD1. V lost 5 bases and J lost 3; bases outside the gene matches: 10. This CDR3 has 15 residues. CDR1 and CDR2 (germline): LNHDA, SQIVND (reference sequence). This chain's CDR3 is CASSGEGQPFYEQYF. The CDR3 coding sequence is TGTGCCAGTAGTGGTGAGGGACAGCCTTTCTACGAGCAGTACTTC.

V gene TRBV5-1 combines with J gene TRBJ1-1, with D perhaps TRBD1 (6 bases). The germline V gene has CDR1 SGHRS and CDR2 YFSETQ. The CDR3 is 16 residues long. V lost 1 base and J 0 bases, leaving 13 bases between the germline ends. Written as DNA, the CDR3 is TGCGCCAGCAGCTTGTCCCCAGGGGCGGTGAACACTGAAGCTTTCTTT. It encodes CASSLSPGAVNTEAFF.

The chain is built from TRBV19 and TRBJ2-7, with 11 bases matching TRBD1. J lost 4 bases, V lost 5 bases, and 4 bases had no gene match. This CDR3 contains 14 residues. CDR1 is LNHDA, CDR2 SQIVND, per germline (reference sequence). The CDR3 is CASSVDRGQYEQYF. As DNA, the CDR3 is TGTGCCAGTAGTGTGGACAGGGGGCAGTACGAGCAGTACTTC.

The rearrangement links TRBV27 to TRBJ2-5; 8 bases match TRBD2. With V trimmed by 3 bases and J by 7 bases, 7 bases remained unmatched. In germline, CDR1 is MNHEY, CDR2 SMNVEV (reference sequence). The CDR3 loop spans 14 amino acids. CDR3 region: CASSFTSGTGTQYF. CDR3 nucleotides: TGTGCCAGCAGTTTTACTAGCGGTACGGGGACCCAGTACTTC.

The CDR3 nucleotides read TGCAGCGCCGACGGGGGAGGGACTGAAGCTTTCTTT. Translating gives CSADGGGTEAFF. This chain connects TRBV29-1 to TRBJ1-1; a possible D gene is TRBD1 (5 bases). This CDR3 contains 12 residues. Germline V CDR1 and CDR2: SQVTM, ANQGSEA. Trimming took off 7 bases at V and 5 bases at J, with 14 bases between the two ends.

The rearrangement links TRBV18 to TRBJ1-1, with 7 bases fitting TRBD1. This CDR3 is built from 15 residues. Germline V gives CDR1 KGHSH, CDR2 LQKENI. Losses at the gene ends were 0 bases for V and 3 bases for J; bases not matched to a gene: 4. CDR3 bases: TGTGCCAGCTCACCACCGGGGCAGGGGGACACTGAAGCTTTCTTT. Its protein product is CASSPPGQGDTEAFF.

This chain connects TRBV5-6 to TRBJ2-2; 8 bases align to TRBD1. J was trimmed by 0 bases and V by 2 bases; bases with no gene match: 3. The V gene's germline CDR1 is SGHDT and CDR2 YYEEEE. CDR3 length: 16 residues. Written as DNA, the CDR3 is TGTGCCAGCAGCTTCCTGGACAGGGCGAACACCGGGGAGCTGTTTTTT. This gives the protein CASSFLDRANTGELFF.

This chain uses TRBV27 with TRBJ2-4, with TRBD1 matching over 10 bases. After removal of 6 bases from V and 9 bases from J, the junction contained 14 bases not matched to a gene. Germline CDR1 MNHEY, CDR2 SMNVEV (reference sequence). This CDR3 spans 16 amino acids. CDR3 sequence reads: CASSIGTGVRQGIQYF. CDR3 DNA: TGTGCCAGCAGCATTGGGACAGGGGTACGACAGGGCATTCAGTACTTC.

The count of this clone is one. The gene calls are TRBV2 and TRBJ1-1; D remains unclear. Per the germline V gene, CDR1 is SNHLY and CDR2 is FYNNEI. V was clipped by 5 bases and J by 8 bases, with 12 bases between them. The CDR3 is 12 residues long. The CDR3 here is CASSPGWREAFF. The CDR3 region has the DNA TGTGCCAGCAGTCCCGGGTGGAGAGAAGCTTTCTTT.

This clone turned up a few times. This chain joins TRBV30 and TRBJ2-3; D unclear. In germline, CDR1 is GTSNPN, CDR2 SVGIG (reference sequence). V was trimmed by 2 bases and J by 1 base, leaving 10 bases between them. CDR3 length equals 14 residues. The CDR3 reads CAWSKALGTDTQYF. The CDR3 DNA reads TGTGCCTGGAGTAAAGCGCTGGGCACAGATACGCAGTATTTT.

The chain joins TRBV2 to TRBJ2-1; 9 positions match TRBD2. V shed 6 bases, J shed 4 bases, and the junction held 10 bases outside the gene matches. This CDR3 region has 16 residues. Germline CDR1 is SNHLY and CDR2 is FYNNEI. Written as DNA, the CDR3 is TGTGCCAGCAGCGCCCGAGGGCGGGGGGGATACAATGAGCAGTTCTTC. It encodes CASSARGRGGYNEQFF.

Turning to this clone: This CDR3 is also generated by other DNA sequences in the sample. The chain carries TRBV6-5 and TRBJ2-7; 10 positions agree with TRBD2. CDR1 is MNHEY, CDR2 SVGAGI, per germline. V gave up 5 bases and J gave up 4 bases; unmatched junction bases: 2. The CDR3 has 13 amino acids. CDR3 coding DNA: TGTGCCAGCAGTAGGACTAGCGGTTACGAGCAGTACTTC. It translates to CASSRTSGYEQYF.

A single count supports this clone. CDR3 coding DNA: TGTGCCAGCAGTCTCAGAGGGCTTAGTGAAAAACTGTTTTTT. This gives the protein CASSLRGLSEKLFF. The chain links TRBV6-5 to TRBJ1-4; no reliable D call. V was shortened by 5 bases and J by 7 bases, with 14 bases between the two germline ends. The CDR3 sequence is 14 residues long. CDR1 and CDR2 (germline): MNHEY, SVGAGI.

This clone was found once. V and J are TRBV7-9 and TRBJ1-5; 7 bases align to TRBD1. V dropped 0 bases and J dropped 4; count of bases not matched to a gene: 9. This CDR3 region has 17 residues. The germline V gene encodes CDR1 SEHNR and CDR2 FQNEAQ (reference sequence). CDR3 sequence (DNA): TGTGCCAGCAGCTTAGCCTCCGGGACAGTCCAAAATCAGCCCCAGCATTTT. Its translation: CASSLASGTVQNQPQHF.

This clone occurred once. V gene TRBV2 combines with J gene TRBJ2-7; no reliable D call. The CDR3 runs 14 residues. Trimming took off 3 bases at V and 3 bases at J, with 12 bases between the two ends. The V gene's germline CDR1 is SNHLY and CDR2 FYNNEI. This chain's CDR3 is CASSDPITYYEQYF. Written as DNA, the CDR3 is TGTGCCAGCAGTGACCCAATAACCTACTACGAGCAGTACTTC.

The V gene is TRBV9, the J gene TRBJ2-3; 9 positions match TRBD2. The length of the CDR3 is 15 residues. In germline, CDR1 is SGDLS, CDR2 YYNGEE. With V trimmed by 4 bases and J by 4 bases, 7 bases remained unmatched. In nucleotides, the CDR3 is TGTGCCAGCAGCAGACGGACTAGCGAGGCAGATACGCAGTATTTT. Translated: CASSRRTSEADTQYF.

The chain recombines TRBV28 with TRBJ1-2; D unresolved. Looked up from germline, CDR1 is MDHEN and CDR2 is SYDVKM. Trimming left V 3 bases short and J 8 bases short, with 7 bases between. This CDR3 contains 11 residues. In nucleotides, the CDR3 is TGTGCCAGCAGTTTTCAGTTGGGCTACACCTTC. It encodes CASSFQLGYTF.

The chain is built from TRBV7-9 and TRBJ2-7; possible D gene TRBD1, 5 bases. Germline V gene sequence: CDR1 SEHNR, CDR2 FQNEAQ (reference sequence). V was shortened by 0 bases and J by 3 bases, with 15 bases between the two germline ends. The CDR3 is 16 amino acids. CDR3 sequence reads: CASSLALGKGLYEQYF. The CDR3 nucleotides are TGTGCCAGCAGCTTAGCGCTGGGGAAGGGGCTCTACGAGCAGTACTTC.

The chain links TRBV28 to TRBJ2-7; the D gene is possibly TRBD2 (7 bases). The CDR3 loop spans 18 amino acids. Trimming pared 8 bases from V and 7 bases from J, leaving 33 bases between. Per germline, CDR1 MDHEN and CDR2 SYDVKM. The CDR3 sequence: CASALPIWTAGFGDEQYF. The CDR3 DNA is TGTGCCAGCGCCCTTCCTATATGGACAGCGGGATTTGGAGATGAGCAGTACTTC. Looking up the rest from reference TRBV28 and TRBJ2-7 gives the full variable domain: DVKVTQSSRYLVKRTGEKVFLECVQDMDHENMFWYRQDPGLGLRLIYFSYDVKMKEKGDIPEGYSVSREKKERFSLILESASTNQTSMYLCASALPIWTAGFGDEQYFGPGTRLTVT.